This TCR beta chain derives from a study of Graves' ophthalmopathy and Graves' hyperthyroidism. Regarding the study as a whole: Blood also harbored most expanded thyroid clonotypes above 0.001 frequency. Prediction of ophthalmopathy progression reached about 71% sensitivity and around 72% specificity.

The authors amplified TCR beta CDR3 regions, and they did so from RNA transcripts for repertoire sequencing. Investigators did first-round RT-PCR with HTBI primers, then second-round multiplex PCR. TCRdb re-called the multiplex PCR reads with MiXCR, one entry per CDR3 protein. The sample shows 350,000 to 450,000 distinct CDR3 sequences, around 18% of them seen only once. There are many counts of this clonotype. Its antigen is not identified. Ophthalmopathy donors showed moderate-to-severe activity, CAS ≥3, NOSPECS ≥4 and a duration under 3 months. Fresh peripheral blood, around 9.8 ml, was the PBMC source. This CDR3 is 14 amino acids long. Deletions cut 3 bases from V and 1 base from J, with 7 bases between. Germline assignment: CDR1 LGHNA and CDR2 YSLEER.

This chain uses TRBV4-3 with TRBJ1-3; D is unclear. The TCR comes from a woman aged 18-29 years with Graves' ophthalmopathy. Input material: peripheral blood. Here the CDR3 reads CASSQGRSGNTIYF. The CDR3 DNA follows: TGCGCCAGCAGCCAGGGCCGTTCTGGAAACACCATATATTTT.